The clone carrying this TCR beta chain has only one observation. This sample stems from a study of cytomegalovirus exposure and HLA in healthy donors. The PCR employed 60 Vbeta primers together with 13 Jbeta primers. The repertoire was sequenced with immunoSEQ multiplex PCR; TCRdb's copy has only in-frame clones and lacks some. This sample has fewer than 150,000 clones, with more than 80% found just once. The sequence derives from a woman in her thirties in good health and CMV-seropositive. Sequencing used PBMCs.

The CDR3 region is CASSYQTSGSYEQYF. For the CDR3, the DNA is TGTGCCAGCAGTTACCAGACTAGCGGGAGTTACGAGCAGTACTTC. This chain uses TRBV6-6 with TRBJ2-7, with 12 bases identical to TRBD2. Germline V lookup: CDR1 MNHNY, CDR2 SVGAGI (reference sequence). This CDR3 has 15 residues. The V and J ends lost 2 bases and 4 bases, in that order; junction bases with no gene match: 3.